The rows below give T cell receptor beta chains drawn from one sample of a study of early T cells in non-severe SARS-CoV-2 infection. TCRdb recomputed calls from the 5' RACE reads with MiXCR, one row per CDR3 protein. The profile shows some 90,000 distinct CDR3 sequences, 15% of them singletons. The source material was whole blood. The receptor source for this set is an adult who was a healthcare worker with PCR-confirmed SARS-CoV-2 infection or an uninfected control (not recorded which). Both conserved end residues are trimmed from each CDR3. Fields, in order: CDR3 protein, V gene, J gene.

cdr3_aa: ASSLGAGVGETQY
v_call: TRBV5-6
j_call: TRBJ2-5

cdr3_aa: ASSRQGTSYEQY
v_call: TRBV28
j_call: TRBJ2-7

cdr3_aa: ASSANPRTSSYEQY
v_call: TRBV7-2
j_call: TRBJ2-7

cdr3_aa: ASSPRLAAYEQY
v_call: TRBV12-3/TRBV12-4
j_call: TRBJ2-7

cdr3_aa: ASSEKSLSGYEQY
v_call: TRBV6-1
j_call: TRBJ2-7

cdr3_aa: ASSPLDRADGYT
v_call: TRBV7-6
j_call: TRBJ1-2

cdr3_aa: ASSADHHYGYT
v_call: TRBV28
j_call: TRBJ1-2

cdr3_aa: AISEVVSEKLF
v_call: TRBV10-3
j_call: TRBJ1-4

cdr3_aa: ASIRQPLISPSQ
v_call: TRBV28
j_call: TRBJ2-7

cdr3_aa: ASSYSGGEQY
v_call: TRBV6-6
j_call: TRBJ2-3